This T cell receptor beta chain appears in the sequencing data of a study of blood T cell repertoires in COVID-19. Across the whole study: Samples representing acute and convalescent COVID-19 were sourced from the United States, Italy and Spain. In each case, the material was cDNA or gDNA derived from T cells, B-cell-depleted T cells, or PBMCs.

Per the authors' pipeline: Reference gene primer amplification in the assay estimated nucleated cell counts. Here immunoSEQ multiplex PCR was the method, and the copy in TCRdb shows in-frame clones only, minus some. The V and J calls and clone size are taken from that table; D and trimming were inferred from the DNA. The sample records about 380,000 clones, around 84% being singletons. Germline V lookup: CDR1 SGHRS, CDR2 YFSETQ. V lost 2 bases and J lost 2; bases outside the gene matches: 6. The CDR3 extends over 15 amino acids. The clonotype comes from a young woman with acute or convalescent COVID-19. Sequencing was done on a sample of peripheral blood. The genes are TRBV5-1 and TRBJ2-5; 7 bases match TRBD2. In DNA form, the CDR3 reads TGCGCCAGCAGCTTCCTTGAGCGGGGACAAGAGACCCAGTACTTC. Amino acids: CASSFLERGQETQYF.